The 14 T cell receptor beta chains below all came from one sample that was sequenced in a study of T cell repertoires in cytomegalovirus infection. Their recognized antigens are unknown. TCRdb called the reads again in MiXCR, with one record for every CDR3 protein. The sample has a few hundred thousand distinct CDR3 sequences, just under 40% seen once. The source material was cultured PBMCs, sampled from culture after CMV antigen stimulation. Receptors originate from a human donor in good health (CMV status not recorded). Some clones in this sample may be carry-over from other donors' samples.

The chain joins TRBV5-1 to TRBJ2-5, with 12 bases identical to TRBD2. After removal of 0 bases from V and 5 bases from J, the junction contained 8 bases not matched to a gene. CDR1 and CDR2 (germline): SGHRS, YFSETQ. CDR3 size: 17 residues. CDR3 DNA: TGCGCCAGCAGCTTGGGAGCTAGCGGGGGGGCCCGCGAGACCCAGTACTTC. This sequence encodes CASSLGASGGARETQYF.

V and J are TRBV5-1 and TRBJ2-7; the D gene is possibly TRBD1 (6 bases). The CDR3 length is 13 residues. Germline values: CDR1 SGHRS, CDR2 YFSETQ. V was shortened by 2 bases and J by 3 bases, with 9 bases between the two germline ends. DNA for the CDR3: TGCGCCAGCAGCTTACCAGGGGACTACGAGCAGTACTTC. The encoded protein is CASSLPGDYEQYF.

This clonotype has just a few counts. This sequence joins TRBV7-2 and TRBJ1-6; no definite D call. This CDR3 has 13 amino acids. Germline CDR1 and CDR2: SGHTA and FQGNSA. V was clipped by 3 bases and J by 7 bases, with 7 bases between them. The CDR3, as DNA: TGTGCCAGCAGCTTTATCCCGAATTCACCCCTCCACTTT. It codes for CASSFIPNSPLHF.

The sample holds one count of this clonotype. Possible read error: a much larger clone is one base away. The V and J genes are TRBV7-2 and TRBJ1-2; the D is unclear. Germline V gene data show CDR1 as SGHTA and CDR2 as FQGNSA. This CDR3 comprises 14 residues. The CDR3 is CGSSLDAPPFGYTF. DNA for the CDR3: TGTGGCAGCAGCTTAGATGCTCCCCCCTTTGGCTACACCTTC.

This clonotype was observed once. The rearrangement joins TRBV19 to TRBJ1-1; a possible D gene is TRBD1 (6 bases). The CDR3 covers 14 residues. The ends were cut back, 3 bases at V and 6 bases at J, with 14 bases in the middle. Germline V gene data show CDR1 as LNHDA and CDR2 as SQIVND (reference sequence). The DNA of the CDR3 is TGTGCCAGTAGTATTAATACAGGGATGGCTGAAGCTTTCTTT. Amino acid sequence: CASSINTGMAEAFF. The complete variable domain, with remaining parts taken from reference TRBV19 and TRBJ1-1, reads DGGITQSPKYLFRKEGQNVTLSCEQNLNHDAMYWYRQDPGQGLRLIYYSQIVNDFQKGDIAEGYSVSREKKESFPLTVTSAQKNPTAFYLCASSINTGMAEAFFGQGTRLTVV.

This chain connects TRBV3-1 to TRBJ1-2; D is unresolved. The CDR3 has 13 residues. V was pared by 0 bases and J by 8 bases, with 10 bases between. Germline CDR1 and CDR2: LGHDT and YNNKEL (reference sequence). The CDR3 region is CASSQERGRGYTF. The CDR3 region has the DNA TGTGCCAGCAGCCAAGAACGAGGACGCGGCTACACCTTC.

This chain joins TRBV7-2 and TRBJ1-1; TRBD1 might be the D (6 bases). Trimming took off 6 bases at V and 2 bases at J, with 16 bases between the two ends. Germline-derived CDR1 and CDR2 are SGHTA and FQGNSA. The CDR3 covers 15 residues. DNA for the CDR3: TGTGCCAGCAGTCGCGCGGGGGGGCGAAACACTGAAGCTTTCTTT. It encodes CASSRAGGRNTEAFF.

This clonotype was found a few times. The chain recombines TRBV20-1 with TRBJ2-1; D remains unclear. The CDR3 covers 12 residues. Trimming took off 3 bases at V and 9 bases at J, with 12 bases between the two ends. From germline, CDR1 is DFQATT and CDR2 SNEGSKA (reference sequence). CDR3 in amino acids: CSASWSSREQFF. The DNA for the CDR3 is TGCAGTGCTAGCTGGTCCAGCCGTGAGCAGTTCTTC.

This clonotype came up a few times. This chain links TRBV7-6 with TRBJ2-2; D is unclear. The CDR3 has 13 residues. Germline lookup yields CDR1 SGHVS and CDR2 FNYEAQ. V lost 5 bases and J lost 6, with 10 bases in between. CDR3 nucleotide sequence: TGTGCCAGCAGCAACCTAGATTCCGGGGAGCTGTTTTTT. This translates into CASSNLDSGELFF. Filled out from reference TRBV7-6 and TRBJ2-2, the complete variable domain reads GAGVSQSPRYKVTKRGQDVALRCDPISGHVSLYWYRQALGQGPEFLTYFNYEAQQDKSGLPNDRFSAERPEGSISTLTIQRTEQRDSAMYRCASSNLDSGELFFGEGSRLTVL.

This clonotype was recorded at least ten times. V usage is TRBV7-2 and J usage is TRBJ2-3; 11 nucleotides agree with TRBD2. V lost 2 bases and J lost 10; bases outside the gene matches: 5. The length of the CDR3 is 14 residues. Germline CDR1 SGHTA, CDR2 FQGNSA. CDR3 protein: CASSLILAGAPQYF. The CDR3 DNA follows: TGTGCCAGCAGCTTAATACTAGCGGGAGCACCGCAGTATTTT. Together with reference TRBV7-2 and TRBJ2-3, the CDR3 gives the full variable domain: GAGVSQSPSNKVTEKGKDVELRCDPISGHTALYWYRQSLGQGLEFLIYFQGNSAPDKSGLPSDRFSAERTGGSVSTLTIQRTQQEDSAVYLCASSLILAGAPQYFGPGTRLTVL.

As to this clonotype: This clone may be a read error of a much larger clone one base away. V gene TRBV7-6 combines with J gene TRBJ2-2; D call uncertain. This CDR3 spans 13 amino acids. Germline CDR1 and CDR2: SGHVS and FNYEAQ. Between the trimmed V and J ends, which lost 1 base and 6 bases, there was a span of 6 bases. This CDR3 is CASSLESAGELFF. CDR3 sequence (DNA): TGTGCCAGCAGCTTAGAGAGCGCCGGGGAGCTGTTTTTT. Variable domain in full (rest from reference TRBV7-6 and TRBJ2-2): GAGVSQSPRYKVTKRGQDVALRCDPISGHVSLYWYRQALGQGPEFLTYFNYEAQQDKSGLPNDRFSAERPEGSISTLTIQRTEQRDSAMYRCASSLESAGELFFGEGSRLTVL.

The chain employs TRBV6-5 and TRBJ1-5; D gene uncertain. The CDR3 covers 13 residues. Germline CDR1 and CDR2: MNHEY and SVGAGI. V was pared by 0 bases and J by 8 bases, with 8 bases between. The CDR3 coding sequence is TGTGCCAGCAGTTACTCAATGGTGGAGCCCCAGCATTTT. Translation gives CASSYSMVEPQHF.

The chain links TRBV28 to TRBJ2-7; the D is unclear. Germline assignment: CDR1 MDHEN and CDR2 SYDVKM. Trimming took 5 bases from V and 3 from J, leaving 8 bases between them. The CDR3 is 12 residues long. DNA of the CDR3: TGTGCCAGCAGTGACCCCCTCTACGAGCAGTACTTC. It yields the protein CASSDPLYEQYF. The variable domain in full, with the rest retrieved from reference TRBV28 and TRBJ2-7, is DVKVTQSSRYLVKRTGEKVFLECVQDMDHENMFWYRQDPGLGLRLIYFSYDVKMKEKGDIPEGYSVSREKKERFSLILESASTNQTSMYLCASSDPLYEQYFGPGTRLTVT.

This clonotype was seen a handful of times. The chain carries TRBV19 and TRBJ2-1, with 13 nucleotides matching TRBD2. The CDR3 is 15 amino acids. CDR1 is LNHDA, CDR2 SQIVND, per germline (reference sequence). V trimming: 4 bases; J trimming: 7 bases; junction bases outside the gene matches: 4. DNA of the CDR3: TGTGCCAGTAGTAGGACTAGCGGGAGTGGTAATGAGCAGTTCTTC. Translated, it gives CASSRTSGSGNEQFF.